This T cell receptor (beta chain) was sequenced for a study of blood T cell repertoires in COVID-19. Germline CDR1 is WSHSY and CDR2 is SAAADI. The CDR3 is 13 amino acids. V shed 7 bases and J shed 7 bases, with 14 bases lying between them. Study processing details: From reference gene primer amplification, estimates of nucleated cell counts were derived. Clones were read by immunoSEQ multiplex PCR, and TCRdb kept only the in-frame ones, dropping some. The D gene and trimming were derived from the DNA, and the V and J assignments and clone size from that table. This table has 150,000 to 200,000 clones, more than 60% appearing once.

The clonotype originates from a man aged 50 to 59 who had recovered from COVID-19. This chain uses TRBV10-2 with TRBJ1-5; unclear D gene. The sequencing input was peripheral blood. The DNA for the CDR3 is TGCGCCAGCATGGGGAGGGTTCAGCAGCCCCAGCATTTT. Translating it yields CASMGRVQQPQHF.